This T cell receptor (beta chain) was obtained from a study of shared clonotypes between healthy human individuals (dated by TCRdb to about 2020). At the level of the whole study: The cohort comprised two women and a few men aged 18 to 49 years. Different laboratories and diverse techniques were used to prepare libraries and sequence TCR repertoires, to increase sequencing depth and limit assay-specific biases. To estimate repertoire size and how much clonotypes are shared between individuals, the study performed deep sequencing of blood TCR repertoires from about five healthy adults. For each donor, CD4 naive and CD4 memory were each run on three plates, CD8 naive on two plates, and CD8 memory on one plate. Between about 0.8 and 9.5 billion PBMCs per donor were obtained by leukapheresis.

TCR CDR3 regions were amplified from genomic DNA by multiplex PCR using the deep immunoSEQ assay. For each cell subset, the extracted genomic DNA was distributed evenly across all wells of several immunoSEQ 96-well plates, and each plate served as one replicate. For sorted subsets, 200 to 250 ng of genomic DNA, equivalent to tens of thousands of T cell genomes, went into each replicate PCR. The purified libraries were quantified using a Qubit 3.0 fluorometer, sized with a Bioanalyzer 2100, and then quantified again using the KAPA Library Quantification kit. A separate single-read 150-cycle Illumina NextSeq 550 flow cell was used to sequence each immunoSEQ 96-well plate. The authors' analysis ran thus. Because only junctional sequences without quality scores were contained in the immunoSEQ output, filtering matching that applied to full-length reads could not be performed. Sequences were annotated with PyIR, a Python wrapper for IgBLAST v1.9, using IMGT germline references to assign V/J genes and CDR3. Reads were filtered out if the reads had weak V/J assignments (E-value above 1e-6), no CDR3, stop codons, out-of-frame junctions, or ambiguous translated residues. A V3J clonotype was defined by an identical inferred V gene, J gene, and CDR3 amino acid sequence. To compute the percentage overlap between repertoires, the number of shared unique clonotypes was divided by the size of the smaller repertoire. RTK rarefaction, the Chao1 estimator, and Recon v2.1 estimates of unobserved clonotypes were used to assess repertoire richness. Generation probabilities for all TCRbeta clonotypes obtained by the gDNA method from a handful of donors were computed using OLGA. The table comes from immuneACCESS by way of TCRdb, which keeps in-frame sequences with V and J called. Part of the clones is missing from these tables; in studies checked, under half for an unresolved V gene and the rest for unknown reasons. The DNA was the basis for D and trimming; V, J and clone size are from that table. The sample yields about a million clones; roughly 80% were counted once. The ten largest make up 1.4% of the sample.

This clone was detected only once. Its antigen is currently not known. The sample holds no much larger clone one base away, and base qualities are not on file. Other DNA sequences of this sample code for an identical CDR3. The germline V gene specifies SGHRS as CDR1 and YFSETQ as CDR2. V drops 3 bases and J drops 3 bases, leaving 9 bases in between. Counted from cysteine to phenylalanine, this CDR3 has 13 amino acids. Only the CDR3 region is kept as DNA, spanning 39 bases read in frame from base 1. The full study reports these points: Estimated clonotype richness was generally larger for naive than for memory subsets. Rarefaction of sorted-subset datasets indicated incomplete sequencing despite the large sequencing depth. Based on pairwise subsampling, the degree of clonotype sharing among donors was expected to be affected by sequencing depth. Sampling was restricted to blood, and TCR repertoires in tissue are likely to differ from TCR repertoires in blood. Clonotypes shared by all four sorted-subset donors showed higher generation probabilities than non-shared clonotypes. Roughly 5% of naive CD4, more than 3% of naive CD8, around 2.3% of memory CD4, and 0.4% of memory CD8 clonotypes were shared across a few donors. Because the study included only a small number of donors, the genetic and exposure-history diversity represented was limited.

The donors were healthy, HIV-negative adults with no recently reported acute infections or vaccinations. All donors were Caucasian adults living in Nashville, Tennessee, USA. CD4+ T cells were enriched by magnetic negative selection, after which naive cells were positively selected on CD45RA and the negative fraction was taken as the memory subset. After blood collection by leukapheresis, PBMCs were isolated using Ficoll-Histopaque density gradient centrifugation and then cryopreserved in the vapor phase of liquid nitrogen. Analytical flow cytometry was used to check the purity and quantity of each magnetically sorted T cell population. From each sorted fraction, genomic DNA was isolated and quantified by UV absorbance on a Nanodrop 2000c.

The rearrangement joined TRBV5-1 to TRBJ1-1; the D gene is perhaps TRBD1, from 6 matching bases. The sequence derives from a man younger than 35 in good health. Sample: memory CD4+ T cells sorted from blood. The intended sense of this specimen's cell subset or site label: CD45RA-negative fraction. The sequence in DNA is TGCGCCAGCAGCTCGACAGGCGACACTGAAGCTTTCTTT. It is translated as CASSSTGDTEAFF.